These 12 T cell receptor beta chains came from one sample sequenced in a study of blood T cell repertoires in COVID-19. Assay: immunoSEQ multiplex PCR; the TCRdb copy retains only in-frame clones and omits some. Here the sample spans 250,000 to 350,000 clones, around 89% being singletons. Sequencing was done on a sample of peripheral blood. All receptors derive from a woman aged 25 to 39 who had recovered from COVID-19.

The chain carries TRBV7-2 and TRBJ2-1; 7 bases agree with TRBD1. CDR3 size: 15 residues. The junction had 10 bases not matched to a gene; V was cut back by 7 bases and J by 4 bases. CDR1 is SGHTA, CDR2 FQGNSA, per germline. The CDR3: CASTANRGGYNEQFF. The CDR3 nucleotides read TGTGCCAGCACCGCAAACAGGGGTGGTTACAATGAGCAGTTCTTC. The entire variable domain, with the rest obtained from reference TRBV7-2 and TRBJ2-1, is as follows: GAGVSQSPSNKVTEKGKDVELRCDPISGHTALYWYRQSLGQGLEFLIYFQGNSAPDKSGLPSDRFSAERTGGSVSTLTIQRTQQEDSAVYLCASTANRGGYNEQFFGPGTRLTVL.

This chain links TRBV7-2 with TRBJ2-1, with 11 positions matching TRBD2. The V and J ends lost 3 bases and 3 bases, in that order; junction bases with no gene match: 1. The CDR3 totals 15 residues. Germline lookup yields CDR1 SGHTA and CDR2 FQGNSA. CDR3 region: CASSFSGGGYNEQFF. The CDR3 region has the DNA TGTGCCAGCAGCTTTAGCGGGGGGGGCTACAATGAGCAGTTCTTC.

The CDR3 sequence is CASSLGSERSPLHF. Written as DNA, the CDR3 is TGTGCCAGCAGCTTAGGATCTGAGCGGTCACCCCTCCACTTT. This chain uses TRBV7-9 with TRBJ1-6; D unresolved. The germline gives CDR1 SEHNR, CDR2 FQNEAQ (reference sequence). Trimming stripped 1 base from V and 10 bases from J, with 11 bases between. There are 14 residues in the CDR3.

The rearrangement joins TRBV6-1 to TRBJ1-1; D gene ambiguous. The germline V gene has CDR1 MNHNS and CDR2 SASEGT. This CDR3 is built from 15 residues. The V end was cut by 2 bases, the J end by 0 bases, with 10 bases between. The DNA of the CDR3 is TGTGCCAGCAGTGAATTTGGCCCGTTGAACACTGAAGCTTTCTTT. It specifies CASSEFGPLNTEAFF.

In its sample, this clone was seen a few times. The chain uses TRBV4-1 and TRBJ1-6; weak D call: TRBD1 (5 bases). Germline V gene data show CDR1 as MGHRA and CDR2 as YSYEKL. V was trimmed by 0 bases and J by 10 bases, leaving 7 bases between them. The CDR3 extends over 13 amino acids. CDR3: CASSQDKGSPLHF. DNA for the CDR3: TGCGCCAGCAGCCAAGATAAGGGGTCACCCCTCCACTTT.

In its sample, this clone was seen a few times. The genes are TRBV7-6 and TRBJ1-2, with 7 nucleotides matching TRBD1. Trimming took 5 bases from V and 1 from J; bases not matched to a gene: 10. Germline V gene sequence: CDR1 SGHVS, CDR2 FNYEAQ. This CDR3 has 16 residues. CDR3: CASSPNRDRVNYGYTF. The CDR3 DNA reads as TGTGCCAGCAGCCCAAACCGGGACAGAGTTAACTATGGCTACACCTTC. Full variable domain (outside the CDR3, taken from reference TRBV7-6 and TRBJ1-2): GAGVSQSPRYKVTKRGQDVALRCDPISGHVSLYWYRQALGQGPEFLTYFNYEAQQDKSGLPNDRFSAERPEGSISTLTIQRTEQRDSAMYRCASSPNRDRVNYGYTFGSGTRLTVV.

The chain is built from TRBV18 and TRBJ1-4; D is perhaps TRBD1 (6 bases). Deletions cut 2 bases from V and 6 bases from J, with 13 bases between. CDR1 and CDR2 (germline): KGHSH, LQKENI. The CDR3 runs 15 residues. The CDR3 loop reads CASSPAQGLYEKLFF. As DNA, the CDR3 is TGTGCCAGCTCACCAGCTCAGGGGCTATATGAAAAACTGTTTTTT.

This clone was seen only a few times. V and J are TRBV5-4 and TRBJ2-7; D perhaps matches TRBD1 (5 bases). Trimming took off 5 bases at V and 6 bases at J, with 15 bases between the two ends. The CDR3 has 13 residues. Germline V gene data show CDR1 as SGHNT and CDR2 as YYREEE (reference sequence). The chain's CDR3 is CASRTQGSSEQYF. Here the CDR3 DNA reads TGTGCCAGCAGGACCCAGGGCTCTTCCGAGCAGTACTTC.

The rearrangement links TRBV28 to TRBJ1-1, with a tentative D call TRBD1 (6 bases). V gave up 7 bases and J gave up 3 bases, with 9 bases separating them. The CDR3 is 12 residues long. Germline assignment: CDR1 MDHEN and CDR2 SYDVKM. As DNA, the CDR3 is TGTGCCAGCACACGACAGGACACTGAAGCTTTCTTT. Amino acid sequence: CASTRQDTEAFF. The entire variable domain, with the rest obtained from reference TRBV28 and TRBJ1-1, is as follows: DVKVTQSSRYLVKRTGEKVFLECVQDMDHENMFWYRQDPGLGLRLIYFSYDVKMKEKGDIPEGYSVSREKKERFSLILESASTNQTSMYLCASTRQDTEAFFGQGTRLTVV.

DNA of the CDR3: TGTGCCAGCAGACAAGGACAGGGGAACTATGGCTACACCTTC. Encoded protein: CASRQGQGNYGYTF. The rearrangement links TRBV21-1 to TRBJ1-2; the DNA was not used to check the table's D call, TRBD1. TRBV21-1 is an annotated pseudogene. The CDR3 is made up of 14 amino acids.

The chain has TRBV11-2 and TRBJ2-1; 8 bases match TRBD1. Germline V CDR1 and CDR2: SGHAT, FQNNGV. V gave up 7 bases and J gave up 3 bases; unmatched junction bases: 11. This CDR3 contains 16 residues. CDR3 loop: CASTPSLTGGYNEQFF. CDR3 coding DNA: TGTGCCAGCACCCCCTCCTTAACAGGGGGCTACAATGAGCAGTTCTTC.

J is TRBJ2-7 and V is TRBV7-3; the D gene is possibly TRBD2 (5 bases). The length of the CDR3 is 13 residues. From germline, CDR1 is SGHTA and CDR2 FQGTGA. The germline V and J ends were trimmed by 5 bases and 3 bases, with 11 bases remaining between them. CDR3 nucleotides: TGTGCCAGCAGCACGGGCGCGGGCTACGAGCAGTACTTC. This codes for CASSTGAGYEQYF. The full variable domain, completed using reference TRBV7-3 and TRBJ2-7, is GAGVSQTPSNKVTEKGKYVELRCDPISGHTALYWYRQSLGQGPEFLIYFQGTGAADDSGLPNDRFFAVRPEGSVSTLKIQRTERGDSAVYLCASSTGAGYEQYFGPGTRLTVT.